The 3 T cell receptor beta chains in this list originate from one sample, sequenced in a study of blood T cell repertoires in COVID-19. The assay was immunoSEQ multiplex PCR, and TCRdb's table has in-frame clones only and misses some. The table includes about 150,000 clones, approximately 80% detected once. Sequenced input: peripheral blood. The source is a human donor with acute or convalescent COVID-19. The donor label of this sample is uncertain.

This chain uses TRBV12-5 with TRBJ2-1, with D maybe TRBD1 (7 bases). The CDR3 is made up of 14 amino acids. The V gene's germline CDR1 is LGHNT and CDR2 FRNRAP. V lost 5 bases and J lost 9, with 17 bases in between. The CDR3 reads CASGLHPGGSEQFF. CDR3 in DNA: TGTGCTAGTGGTCTTCACCCAGGGGGGAGTGAGCAGTTCTTC.

The J gene is TRBJ1-1, the V gene TRBV4-1; D unclear. This CDR3 has 15 amino acids. Trimming shortened V by 0 bases and J by 5 bases, and 13 bases separated the two germline ends. Germline CDR1 is MGHRA and CDR2 is YSYEKL. The CDR3 DNA reads TGCGCCAGCAGCCAAGATAGCCGGGAAGTAACTGAAGCTTTCTTT. This encodes CASSQDSREVTEAFF.

V usage is TRBV7-9 and J usage is TRBJ1-2; 9 nucleotides line up with TRBD1. Germline assignment: CDR1 SEHNR and CDR2 FQNEAQ (reference sequence). Unmatched junction bases numbered 5, after V lost 4 bases and J lost 8 bases. The CDR3 has 13 amino acids. CDR3 DNA sequence: TGTGCCAGCAGCTCACAGGGGGCCCTAGGCTACACCTTC. Encoded protein: CASSSQGALGYTF. The complete variable domain, with remaining parts taken from reference TRBV7-9 and TRBJ1-2, reads DTGVSQNPRHKITKRGQNVTFRCDPISEHNRLYWYRQTLGQGPEFLTYFQNEAQLEKSRLLSDRFSAERPKGSFSTLEIQRTEQGDSAMYLCASSSQGALGYTFGSGTRLTVV.